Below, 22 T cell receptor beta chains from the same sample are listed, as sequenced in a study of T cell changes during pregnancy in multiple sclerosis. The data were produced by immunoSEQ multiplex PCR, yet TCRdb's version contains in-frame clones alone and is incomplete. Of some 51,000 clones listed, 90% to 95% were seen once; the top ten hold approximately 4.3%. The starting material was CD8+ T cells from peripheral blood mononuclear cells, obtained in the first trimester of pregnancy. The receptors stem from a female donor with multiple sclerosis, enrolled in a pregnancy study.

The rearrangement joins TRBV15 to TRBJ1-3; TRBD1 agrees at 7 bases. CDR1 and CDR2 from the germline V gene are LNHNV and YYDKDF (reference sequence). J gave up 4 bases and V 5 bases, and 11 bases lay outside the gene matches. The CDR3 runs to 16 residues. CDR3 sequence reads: CATSEGAGAPGNTIYF. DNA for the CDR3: TGTGCCACCAGCGAGGGGGCAGGGGCGCCGGGAAACACCATATATTTT.

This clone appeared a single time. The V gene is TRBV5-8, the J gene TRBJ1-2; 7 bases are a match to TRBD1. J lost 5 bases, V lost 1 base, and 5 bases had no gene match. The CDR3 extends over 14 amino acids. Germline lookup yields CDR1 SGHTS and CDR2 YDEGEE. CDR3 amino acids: CASSLNTGVYGYTF. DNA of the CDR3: TGTGCCAGCAGCTTGAATACAGGGGTGTATGGCTACACCTTC.

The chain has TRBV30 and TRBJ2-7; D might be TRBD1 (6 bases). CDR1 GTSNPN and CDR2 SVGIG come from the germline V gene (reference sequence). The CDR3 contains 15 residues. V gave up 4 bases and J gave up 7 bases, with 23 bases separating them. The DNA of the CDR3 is TGTGCCTGGAATTGGGACATACTGGGGACGGGGGAGCAGTACTTC. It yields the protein CAWNWDILGTGEQYF. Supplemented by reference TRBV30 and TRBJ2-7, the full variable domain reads SQTIHQWPATLVQPVGSPLSLECTVEGTSNPNLYWYRQAAGRGLQLLFYSVGIGQISSEVPQNLSASRPQDRQFILSSKKLLLSDSGFYLCAWNWDILGTGEQYFGPGTRLTVT.

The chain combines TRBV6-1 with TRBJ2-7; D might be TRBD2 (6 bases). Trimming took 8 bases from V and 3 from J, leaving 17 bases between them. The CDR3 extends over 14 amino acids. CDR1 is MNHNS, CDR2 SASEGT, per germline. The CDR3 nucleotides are TGTGCCAGCTCGAGGGGCGTCGGGAGCTACGAGCAGTACTTC. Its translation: CASSRGVGSYEQYF.

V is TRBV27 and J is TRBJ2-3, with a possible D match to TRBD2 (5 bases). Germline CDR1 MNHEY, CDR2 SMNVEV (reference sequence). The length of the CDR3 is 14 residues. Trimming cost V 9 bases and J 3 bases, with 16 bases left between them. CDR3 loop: CASLKLAHTDTQYF. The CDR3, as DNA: TGTGCCAGTTTAAAGCTAGCTCATACAGATACGCAGTATTTT.

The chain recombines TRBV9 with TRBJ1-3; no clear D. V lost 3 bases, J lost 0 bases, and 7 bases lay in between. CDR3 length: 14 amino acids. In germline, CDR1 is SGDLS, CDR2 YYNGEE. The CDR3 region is CASSGASSGNTIYF. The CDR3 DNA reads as TGTGCCAGCAGCGGGGCGTCCTCTGGAAACACCATATATTTT.

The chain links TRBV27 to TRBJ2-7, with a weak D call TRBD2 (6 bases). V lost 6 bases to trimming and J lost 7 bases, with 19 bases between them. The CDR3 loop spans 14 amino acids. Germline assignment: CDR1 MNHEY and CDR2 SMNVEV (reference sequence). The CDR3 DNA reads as TGTGCCAGCAGGAGCATGGGGGGACCTTTGGAGCAGTACTTC. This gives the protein CASRSMGGPLEQYF.

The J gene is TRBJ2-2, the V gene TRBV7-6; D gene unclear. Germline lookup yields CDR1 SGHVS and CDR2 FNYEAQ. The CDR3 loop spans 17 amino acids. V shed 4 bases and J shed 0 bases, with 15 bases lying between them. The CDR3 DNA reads TGTGCCAGCAGCTCCTCCCGCGCGGCACCGAACACCGGGGAGCTGTTTTTT. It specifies CASSSSRAAPNTGELFF.

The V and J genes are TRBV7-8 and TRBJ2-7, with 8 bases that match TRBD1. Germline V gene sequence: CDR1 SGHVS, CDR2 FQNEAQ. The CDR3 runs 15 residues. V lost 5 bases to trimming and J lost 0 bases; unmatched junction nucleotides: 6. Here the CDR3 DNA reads TGTGCCAGCAGCCCCCGGGACAGGAGCTCCTACGAGCAGTACTTC. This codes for CASSPRDRSSYEQYF.

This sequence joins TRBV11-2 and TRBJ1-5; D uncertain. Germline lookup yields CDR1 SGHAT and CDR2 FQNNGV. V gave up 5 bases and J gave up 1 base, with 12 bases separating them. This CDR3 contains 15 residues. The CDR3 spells CASSLTRASNQPQHF. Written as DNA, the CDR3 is TGTGCCAGCAGCCTAACGAGGGCGAGCAATCAGCCCCAGCATTTT.

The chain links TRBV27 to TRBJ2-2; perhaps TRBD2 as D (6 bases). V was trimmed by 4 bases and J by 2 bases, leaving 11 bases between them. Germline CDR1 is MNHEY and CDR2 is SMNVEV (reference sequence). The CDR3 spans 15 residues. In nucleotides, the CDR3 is TGTGCCAGCAGTTGGATTAGCGGTAACACCGGGGAGCTGTTTTTT. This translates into CASSWISGNTGELFF.

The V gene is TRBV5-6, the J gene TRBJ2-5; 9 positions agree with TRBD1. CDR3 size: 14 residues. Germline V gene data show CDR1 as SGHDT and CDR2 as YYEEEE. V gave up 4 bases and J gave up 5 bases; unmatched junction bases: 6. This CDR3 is CASSRNRGPETQYF. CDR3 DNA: TGTGCCAGCAGCAGAAACAGGGGGCCGGAGACCCAGTACTTC. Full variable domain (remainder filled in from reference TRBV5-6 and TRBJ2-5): DAGVTQSPTHLIKTRGQQVTLRCSPKSGHDTVSWYQQALGQGPQFIFQYYEEEERQRGNFPDRFSGHQFPNYSSELNVNALLLGDSALYLCASSRNRGPETQYFGPGTRLLVL.

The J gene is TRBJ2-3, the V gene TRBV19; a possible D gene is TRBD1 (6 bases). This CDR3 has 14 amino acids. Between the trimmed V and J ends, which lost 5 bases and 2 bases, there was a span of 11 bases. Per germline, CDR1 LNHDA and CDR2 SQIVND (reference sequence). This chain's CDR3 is CASSQQGSTDTQYF. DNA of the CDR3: TGTGCCAGTAGTCAACAGGGTTCCACAGATACGCAGTATTTT. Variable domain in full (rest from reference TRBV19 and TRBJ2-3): DGGITQSPKYLFRKEGQNVTLSCEQNLNHDAMYWYRQDPGQGLRLIYYSQIVNDFQKGDIAEGYSVSREKKESFPLTVTSAQKNPTAFYLCASSQQGSTDTQYFGPGTRLTVL.

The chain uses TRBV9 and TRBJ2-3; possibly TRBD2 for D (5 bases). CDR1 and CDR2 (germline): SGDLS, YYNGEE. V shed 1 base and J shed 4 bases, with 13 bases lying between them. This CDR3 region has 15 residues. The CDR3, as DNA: TGTGCCAGCAGCGTATGGGGTAGCGCAGCAGATACGCAGTATTTT. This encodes CASSVWGSAADTQYF. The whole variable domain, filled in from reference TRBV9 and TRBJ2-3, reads DSGVTQTPKHLITATGQRVTLRCSPRSGDLSVYWYQQSLDQGLQFLIQYYNGEERAKGNILERFSAQQFPDLHSELNLSSLELGDSALYFCASSVWGSAADTQYFGPGTRLTVL.

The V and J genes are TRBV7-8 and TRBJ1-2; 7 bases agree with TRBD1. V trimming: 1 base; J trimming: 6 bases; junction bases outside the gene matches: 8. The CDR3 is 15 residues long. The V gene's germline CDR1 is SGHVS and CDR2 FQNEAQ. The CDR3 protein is CASSLGDRGGHGYTF. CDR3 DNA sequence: TGTGCCAGCAGCTTAGGGGACAGAGGGGGCCATGGCTACACCTTC. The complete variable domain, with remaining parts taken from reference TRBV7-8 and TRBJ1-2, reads GAGVSQSPRYKVAKRGQDVALRCDPISGHVSLFWYQQALGQGPEFLTYFQNEAQLDKSGLPSDRFFAERPEGSVSTLKIQRTQQEDSAVYLCASSLGDRGGHGYTFGSGTRLTVV.

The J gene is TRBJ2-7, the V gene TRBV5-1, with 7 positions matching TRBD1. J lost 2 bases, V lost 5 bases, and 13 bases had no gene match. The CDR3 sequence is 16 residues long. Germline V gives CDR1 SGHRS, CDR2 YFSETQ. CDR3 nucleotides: TGCGCCAGCAGTACGACAGGGATCATGGGAACCTACGAGCAGTACTTC. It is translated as CASSTTGIMGTYEQYF.

CDR3: CASSYSGTGGTDTQYF. The CDR3 DNA follows: TGTGCCAGCAGTTATTCCGGGACAGGGGGCACAGATACGCAGTATTTT. The V and J genes are TRBV28 and TRBJ2-3; 10 nucleotides line up with TRBD1. This CDR3 region has 16 residues. V dropped 4 bases and J dropped 1; count of bases not matched to a gene: 5. Germline-derived CDR1 and CDR2 are MDHEN and SYDVKM.

The CDR3 DNA is TGTGCCAGCTACCGGGACAGGGGTAGGGAAAAACTGTTTTTT. Its translation: CASYRDRGREKLFF. This chain uses TRBV2 with TRBJ1-4, with TRBD1 identical over 10 bases. The ends lost 8 bases at V and 8 bases at J; junction bases unmatched: 8. Germline CDR1 is SNHLY and CDR2 is FYNNEI. This CDR3 region has 14 residues.

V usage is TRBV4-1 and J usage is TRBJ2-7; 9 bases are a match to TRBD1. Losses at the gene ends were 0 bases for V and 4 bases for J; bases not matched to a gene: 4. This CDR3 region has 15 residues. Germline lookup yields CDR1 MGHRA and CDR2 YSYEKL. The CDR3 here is CASSQERDRDYEQYF. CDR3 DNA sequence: TGCGCCAGCAGCCAAGAGCGGGACAGGGATTACGAGCAGTACTTC.

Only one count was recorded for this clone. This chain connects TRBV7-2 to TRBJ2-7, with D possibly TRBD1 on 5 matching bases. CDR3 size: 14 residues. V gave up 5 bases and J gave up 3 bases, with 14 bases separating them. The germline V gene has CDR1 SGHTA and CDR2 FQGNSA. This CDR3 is CASSQGPEYYEQYF. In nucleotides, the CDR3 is TGTGCCAGCAGCCAGGGTCCGGAATACTACGAGCAGTACTTC.

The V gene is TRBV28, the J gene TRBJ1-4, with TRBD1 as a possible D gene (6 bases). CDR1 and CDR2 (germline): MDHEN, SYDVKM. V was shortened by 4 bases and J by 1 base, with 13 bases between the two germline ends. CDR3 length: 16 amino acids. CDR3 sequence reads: CASSYYQGKTNEKLFF. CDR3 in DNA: TGTGCCAGCAGTTATTACCAGGGGAAAACTAATGAAAAACTGTTTTTT.

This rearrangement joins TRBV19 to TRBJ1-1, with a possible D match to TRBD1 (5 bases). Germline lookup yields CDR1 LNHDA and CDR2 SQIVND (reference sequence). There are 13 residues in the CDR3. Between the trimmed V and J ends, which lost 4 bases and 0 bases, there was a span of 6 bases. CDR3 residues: CASSTGMNTEAFF. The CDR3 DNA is TGTGCCAGTAGTACAGGGATGAACACTGAAGCTTTCTTT.